The 11 T cell receptor beta chains reported below all come from one sample, sequenced in a study of OX40 agonist ivuxolimab in advanced cancers. The protocol was immunoSEQ multiplex PCR, while the TCRdb copy is restricted to in-frame clones and leaves out a portion. Of approximately 74,000 clones listed, about 90% were seen once; the top ten hold 1.5% to 2%. The sample here was CD4+ or CD8+ T cells sorted from blood, taken in a trial of the OX40 agonist ivuxolimab. Receptors were obtained from an adult with an advanced solid tumor such as melanoma, head and neck, liver or kidney cancer.

The chain links TRBV6-6 to TRBJ2-7; D is unresolved. This CDR3 is built from 13 residues. CDR1 MNHNY and CDR2 SVGAGI come from the germline V gene (reference sequence). Trimming shortened V by 6 bases and J by 6 bases, and 15 bases separated the two germline ends. CDR3 region: CASSPTSVSEQYF. Written as DNA, the CDR3 is TGTGCCAGCAGCCCCACCTCGGTCAGCGAGCAGTACTTC.

V gene TRBV4-1 combines with J gene TRBJ1-1; TRBD1 might be the D (5 bases). From germline, CDR1 is MGHRA and CDR2 YSYEKL. CDR3 length equals 17 residues. Trimming pared 1 base from V and 0 bases from J, leaving 15 bases between. The CDR3 coding sequence is TGCGCCAGCAGCCAAGCGGGGGGGGACCTTATGAACACTGAAGCTTTCTTT. Its protein is CASSQAGGDLMNTEAFF.

The V call is TRBV7-8, the J call TRBJ2-1, with TRBD2 identical over 8 bases. Germline trimming cut 5 bases from V and 7 bases from J; bases unmatched to any gene: 13. The CDR3 is 16 amino acids. In germline, CDR1 is SGHVS, CDR2 FQNEAQ. In DNA, the CDR3 is TGTGCCAGCAGCCACAGTCCAGCGGGAGCGGGGAATGAGCAGTTCTTC. It translates to CASSHSPAGAGNEQFF.

V gene TRBV25-1 combines with J gene TRBJ2-5, with D perhaps TRBD1 or TRBD2 (5 bases each). Between the trimmed V and J ends, which lost 5 bases and 5 bases, there was a span of 9 bases. The CDR3 sequence is 12 residues long. The germline gives CDR1 MGHDK, CDR2 SYGVNS. CDR3 in amino acids: CASSTGTETQYF. The CDR3 DNA reads as TGTGCCAGCAGTACGGGGACGGAGACCCAGTACTTC.

The chain employs TRBV7-9 and TRBJ1-2; 8 bases agree with TRBD1. In germline, CDR1 is SEHNR, CDR2 FQNEAQ (reference sequence). The ends lost 5 bases at V and 5 bases at J; junction bases unmatched: 4. The CDR3 contains 13 residues. Here the CDR3 reads CASSQTGGYGYTF. The CDR3 bases are TGTGCCAGCAGCCAAACAGGGGGGTATGGCTACACCTTC.

In its sample, this clone was seen once. The chain recombines TRBV14 with TRBJ2-3; D is unresolved. Germline V CDR1 and CDR2: SGHDN, FVKESK. Deletions cut 3 bases from V and 1 base from J, with 2 bases between. This CDR3 region has 12 residues. Written as DNA, the CDR3 is TGTGCCAGCAGCCAGGGCACAGATACGCAGTATTTT. Amino acids: CASSQGTDTQYF.

This chain links TRBV4-3 with TRBJ2-7; a possible D gene is TRBD1 (6 bases). CDR3 length: 15 amino acids. Germline-derived CDR1 and CDR2 are LGHNA and YSLEER. V was cut by 0 bases and J by 2 bases, with 11 bases left in between. The CDR3 bases are TGCGCCAGCAGCCAAGACACAGGGTACCCCTACGAGCAGTACTTC. Protein: CASSQDTGYPYEQYF.

This sequence joins TRBV6-5 and TRBJ2-3; a possible D gene is TRBD2 (7 bases). V was shortened by 10 bases and J by 3 bases, with 17 bases between the two germline ends. The V gene's germline CDR1 is MNHEY and CDR2 SVGAGI. The CDR3 has 14 amino acids. CDR3 coding DNA: TGTGCCACCAAGTGGGGAGGGGGAACAGATACGCAGTATTTT. Protein product: CATKWGGGTDTQYF.

The rearrangement joins TRBV5-1 to TRBJ1-1, with TRBD1 matching over 8 bases. The CDR3 spans 14 residues. The V gene's germline CDR1 is SGHRS and CDR2 YFSETQ. Losses at the gene ends were 4 bases for V and 1 base for J; bases not matched to a gene: 3. The CDR3 coding sequence is TGCGCCAGCAGCCAGGGGGCGGGGAACACTGAAGCTTTCTTT. Translating gives CASSQGAGNTEAFF. The full variable domain, in which reference TRBV5-1 and TRBJ1-1 provide the parts outside the CDR3, is KAGVTQTPRYLIKTRGQQVTLSCSPISGHRSVSWYQQTPGQGLQFLFEYFSETQRNKGNFPGRFSGRQFSNSRSEMNVSTLELGDSALYLCASSQGAGNTEAFFGQGTRLTVV.

The chain is built from TRBV7-9 and TRBJ1-5; the D is unclear. Germline CDR1 is SEHNR and CDR2 is FQNEAQ (reference sequence). Between the trimmed V and J ends, which lost 1 base and 2 bases, there was a span of 6 bases. The CDR3 runs to 14 residues. The CDR3 here is CASSLGSGNQPQHF. The CDR3 nucleotides are TGTGCCAGCAGCTTAGGTTCGGGCAATCAGCCCCAGCATTTT.

This rearrangement joins TRBV5-4 to TRBJ1-1, with no clear D. The CDR3 length is 13 residues. CDR1 is SGHNT and CDR2 is YYREEE in the germline V gene (reference sequence). V shed 4 bases and J shed 1 base, with 8 bases lying between them. The CDR3 bases are TGTGCCAGCAGCGTAACGGCGAACACTGAAGCTTTCTTT. As protein: CASSVTANTEAFF.